These T cell receptor beta chains were read from a single sample in a study of response to subunit inactivated influenza vaccine. TCRdb re-called the RT-PCR reads through MiXCR, storing one row per CDR3 protein. Among about 830,000 distinct CDR3 sequences listed, around a sixth were seen once. The input for sequencing was PBMCs from blood, taken 4 to 6 days after vaccination. The receptor source for this set is a man aged 45 to 65 who received an inactivated influenza vaccine. Each CDR3 is given without its conserved first and last residue. For some rows the clone size is stated as once, few or many, or as a class when expanded; others skip it.

J gene: TRBJ1-5; clone size: .; V gene: TRBV20-1; CDR3 protein: SAQAGHFNQPQH
J gene: TRBJ2-2; clone size: few; V gene: TRBV12-3/TRBV12-4; CDR3 protein: ASSLLTAPNTGELF
J gene: TRBJ2-1; clone size: few; V gene: TRBV20-1; CDR3 protein: SARRGAGGHNEQF
J gene: TRBJ2-2; clone size: few; V gene: TRBV5-6; CDR3 protein: ASSYRTSGRGGELF
J gene: TRBJ1-2; clone size: .; V gene: TRBV3-1; CDR3 protein: ASSQERGSYGYT
J gene: TRBJ2-2; clone size: few; V gene: TRBV6-1; CDR3 protein: ASIGRNTGELF
J gene: TRBJ1-1; clone size: .; V gene: TRBV5-1; CDR3 protein: ASTDLLGGRGEAF
J gene: TRBJ2-3; clone size: few; V gene: TRBV20-1; CDR3 protein: SASRQGGNSYSTDTQY
J gene: TRBJ1-2; clone size: few; V gene: TRBV15; CDR3 protein: ATSRNSYGYT
J gene: TRBJ2-7; clone size: few; V gene: TRBV30; CDR3 protein: AWSVAGNEQY
J gene: TRBJ2-7; clone size: .; V gene: TRBV4-3; CDR3 protein: ASSQGSVGYEQY
J gene: TRBJ1-3; clone size: .; V gene: TRBV12-3/TRBV12-4; CDR3 protein: ASRGDMELAIY
J gene: TRBJ1-6; clone size: few; V gene: TRBV20-1; CDR3 protein: SARDLGHIDSPLH
J gene: TRBJ1-2; clone size: few; V gene: TRBV5-1; CDR3 protein: ASSLAPDRNYGYT
J gene: TRBJ2-4; clone size: once; V gene: TRBV6-1; CDR3 protein: ASSETEVLVGAKNIQY
J gene: TRBJ2-1; clone size: few; V gene: TRBV9; CDR3 protein: ASSVDGADYNEQF
J gene: TRBJ1-1; clone size: few; V gene: TRBV12-3/TRBV12-4; CDR3 protein: ASSFTGITEAF
J gene: TRBJ1-5; clone size: .; V gene: TRBV20-1; CDR3 protein: SARGTVRQPQH
J gene: TRBJ1-1; clone size: few; V gene: TRBV12-3/TRBV12-4; CDR3 protein: ASRLSGGRNTEAF
J gene: TRBJ1-2; clone size: .; V gene: TRBV9; CDR3 protein: ASVGEGTSGLYGYT
J gene: TRBJ1-1; clone size: .; V gene: TRBV7-9; CDR3 protein: ASMPGMNTEAF
J gene: TRBJ1-5; clone size: many; V gene: TRBV10-3; CDR3 protein: AIGQGDNQPQH
J gene: TRBJ1-1; clone size: few; V gene: TRBV20-1; CDR3 protein: SAPKAGLSEAF
J gene: TRBJ1-1; clone size: many; V gene: TRBV9; CDR3 protein: ASSVHLNTEAF
J gene: TRBJ2-7; clone size: few; V gene: TRBV27; CDR3 protein: ASREPRTSTGEQY
J gene: TRBJ2-3; clone size: few; V gene: TRBV12-3/TRBV12-4; CDR3 protein: ASSFWRETSADTQY
J gene: TRBJ2-1; clone size: .; V gene: TRBV6-1; CDR3 protein: ASRSNRVNEQF
J gene: TRBJ2-5; clone size: .; V gene: TRBV7-9; CDR3 protein: ASSILADQETQY
J gene: TRBJ2-5; clone size: .; V gene: TRBV10-3; CDR3 protein: AIGDRETQY